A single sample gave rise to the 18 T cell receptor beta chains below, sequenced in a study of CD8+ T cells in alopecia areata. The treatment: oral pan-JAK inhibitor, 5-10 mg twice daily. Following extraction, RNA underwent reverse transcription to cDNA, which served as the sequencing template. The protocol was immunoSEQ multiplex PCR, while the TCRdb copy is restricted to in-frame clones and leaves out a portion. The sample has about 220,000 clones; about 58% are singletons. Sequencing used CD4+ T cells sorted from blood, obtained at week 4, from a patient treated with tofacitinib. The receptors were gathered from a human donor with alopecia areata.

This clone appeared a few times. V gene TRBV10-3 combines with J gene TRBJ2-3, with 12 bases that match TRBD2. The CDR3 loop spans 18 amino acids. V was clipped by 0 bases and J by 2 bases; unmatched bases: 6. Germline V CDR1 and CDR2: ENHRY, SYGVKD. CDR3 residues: CAISESTGLAGTTDTQYF. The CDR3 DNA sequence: TGTGCCATCAGTGAGTCCACCGGACTAGCGGGAACCACAGATACGCAGTATTTT.

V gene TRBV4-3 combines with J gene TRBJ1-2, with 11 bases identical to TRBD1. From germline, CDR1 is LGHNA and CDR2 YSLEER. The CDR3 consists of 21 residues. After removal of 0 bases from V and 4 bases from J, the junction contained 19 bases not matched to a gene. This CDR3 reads CASSQELGPARTGGEVYGYTF. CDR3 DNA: TGCGCCAGCAGCCAAGAATTAGGTCCGGCGAGGACAGGGGGCGAAGTCTATGGCTACACCTTC.

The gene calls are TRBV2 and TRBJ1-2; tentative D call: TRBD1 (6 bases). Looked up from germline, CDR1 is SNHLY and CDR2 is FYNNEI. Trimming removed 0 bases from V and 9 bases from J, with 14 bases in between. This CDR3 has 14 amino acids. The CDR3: CASSEALRGGSYTF. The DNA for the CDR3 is TGTGCCAGCAGTGAAGCGCTTCGTGGGGGCAGCTACACCTTC.

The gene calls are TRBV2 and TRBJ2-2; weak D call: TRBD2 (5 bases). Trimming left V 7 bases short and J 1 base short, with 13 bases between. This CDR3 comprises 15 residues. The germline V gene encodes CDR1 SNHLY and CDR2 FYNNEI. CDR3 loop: CASTPDGLNTGELFF. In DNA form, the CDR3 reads TGTGCCAGCACCCCTGACGGACTGAACACCGGGGAGCTGTTTTTT.

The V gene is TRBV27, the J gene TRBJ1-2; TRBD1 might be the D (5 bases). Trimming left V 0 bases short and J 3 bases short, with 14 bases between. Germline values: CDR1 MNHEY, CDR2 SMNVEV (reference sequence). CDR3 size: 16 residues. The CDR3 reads CASSLSYLRGDYGYTF. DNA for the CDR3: TGTGCCAGCAGTTTATCCTACCTGCGGGGGGACTATGGCTACACCTTC.

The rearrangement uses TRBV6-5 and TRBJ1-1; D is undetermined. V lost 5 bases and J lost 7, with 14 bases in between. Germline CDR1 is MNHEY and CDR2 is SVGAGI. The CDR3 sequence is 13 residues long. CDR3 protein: CASSPGPSGEAFF. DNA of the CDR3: TGTGCCAGCAGTCCTGGACCGAGCGGTGAAGCTTTCTTT.

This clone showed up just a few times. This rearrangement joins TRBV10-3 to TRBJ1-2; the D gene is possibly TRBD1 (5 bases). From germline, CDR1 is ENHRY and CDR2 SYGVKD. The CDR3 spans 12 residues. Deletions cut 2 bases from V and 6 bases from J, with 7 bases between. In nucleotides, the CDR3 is TGTGCCATCAGTGAGGGGGCAGATGGCTACACCTTC. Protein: CAISEGADGYTF.

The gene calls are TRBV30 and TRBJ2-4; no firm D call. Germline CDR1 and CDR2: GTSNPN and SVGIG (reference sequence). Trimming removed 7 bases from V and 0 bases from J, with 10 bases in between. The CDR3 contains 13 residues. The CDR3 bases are TGTGCCTCGGGCTTCCTAGCCAAAAACATTCAGTACTTC. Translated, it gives CASGFLAKNIQYF.

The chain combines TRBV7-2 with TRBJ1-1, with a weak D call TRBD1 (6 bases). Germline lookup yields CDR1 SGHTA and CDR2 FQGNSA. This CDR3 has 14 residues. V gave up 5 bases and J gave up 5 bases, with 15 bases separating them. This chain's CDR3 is CASSATQGLTEAFF. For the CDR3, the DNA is TGTGCCAGCAGCGCCACACAGGGCTTGACTGAAGCTTTCTTT. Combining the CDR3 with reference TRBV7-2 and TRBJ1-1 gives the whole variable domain GAGVSQSPSNKVTEKGKDVELRCDPISGHTALYWYRQSLGQGLEFLIYFQGNSAPDKSGLPSDRFSAERTGGSVSTLTIQRTQQEDSAVYLCASSATQGLTEAFFGQGTRLTVV.

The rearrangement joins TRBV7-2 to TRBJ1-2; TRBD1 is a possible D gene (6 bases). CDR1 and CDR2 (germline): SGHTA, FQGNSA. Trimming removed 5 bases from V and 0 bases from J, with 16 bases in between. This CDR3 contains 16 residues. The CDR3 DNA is TGTGCCAGCAGCCAAAGAGACAGGATCGCTAACTATGGCTACACCTTC. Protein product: CASSQRDRIANYGYTF.

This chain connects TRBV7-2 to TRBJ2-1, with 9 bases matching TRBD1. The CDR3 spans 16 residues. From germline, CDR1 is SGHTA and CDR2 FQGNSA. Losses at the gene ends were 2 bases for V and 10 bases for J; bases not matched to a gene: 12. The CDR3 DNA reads TGTGCCAGCAGCTTACAAGGGACAGGGCCTCTATGGGAGCAGTTCTTC. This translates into CASSLQGTGPLWEQFF.

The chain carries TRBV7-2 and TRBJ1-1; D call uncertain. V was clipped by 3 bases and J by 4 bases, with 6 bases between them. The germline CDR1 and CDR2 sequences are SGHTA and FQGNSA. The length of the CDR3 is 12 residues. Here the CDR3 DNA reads TGTGCCAGCAGCTTCTCAGTCACTGAAGCTTTCTTT. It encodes CASSFSVTEAFF.

The CDR3 protein is CASSGNWDQPQHF. The CDR3 DNA follows: TGTGCCAGCAGTGGTAATTGGGATCAGCCCCAGCATTTT. The genes are TRBV2 and TRBJ1-5; D is undetermined. CDR1 is SNHLY and CDR2 is FYNNEI in the germline V gene. This CDR3 is built from 13 residues. Trimming stripped 4 bases from V and 5 bases from J, with 9 bases between.

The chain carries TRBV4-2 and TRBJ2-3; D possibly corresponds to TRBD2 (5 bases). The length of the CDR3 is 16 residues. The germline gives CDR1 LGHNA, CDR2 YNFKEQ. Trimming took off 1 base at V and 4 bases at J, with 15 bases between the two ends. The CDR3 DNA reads TGTGCCAGCAGCCAAGGAGGGCAAAACTCCCCAGATACGCAGTATTTT. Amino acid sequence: CASSQGGQNSPDTQYF.

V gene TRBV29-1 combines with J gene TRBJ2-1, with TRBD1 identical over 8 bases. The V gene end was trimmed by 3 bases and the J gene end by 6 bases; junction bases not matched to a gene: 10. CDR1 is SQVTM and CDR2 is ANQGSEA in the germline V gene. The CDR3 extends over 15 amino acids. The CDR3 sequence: CSVDRTGMVGNEQFF. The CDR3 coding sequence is TGCAGCGTTGATCGGACAGGGATGGTGGGCAATGAGCAGTTCTTC.

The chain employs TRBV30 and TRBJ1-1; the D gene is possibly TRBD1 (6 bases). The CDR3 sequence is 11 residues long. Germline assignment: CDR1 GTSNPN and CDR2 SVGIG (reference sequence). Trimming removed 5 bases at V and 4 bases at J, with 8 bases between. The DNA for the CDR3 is TGTGCCTGGGCAGGGGCCACTGAAGCTTTCTTT. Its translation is CAWAGATEAFF.

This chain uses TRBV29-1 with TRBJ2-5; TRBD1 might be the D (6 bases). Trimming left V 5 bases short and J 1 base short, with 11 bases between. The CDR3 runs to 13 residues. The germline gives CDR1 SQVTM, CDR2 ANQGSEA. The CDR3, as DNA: TGCAGCGTTTGGGGACAAAGCCAAGAGACCCAGTACTTC. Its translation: CSVWGQSQETQYF.

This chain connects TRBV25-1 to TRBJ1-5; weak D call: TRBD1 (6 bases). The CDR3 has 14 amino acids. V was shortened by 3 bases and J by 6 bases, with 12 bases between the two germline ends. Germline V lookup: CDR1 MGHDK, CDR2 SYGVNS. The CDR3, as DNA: TGTGCCAGCAGTGAGGGGGCGCATGGTCAGCCCCAGCATTTT. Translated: CASSEGAHGQPQHF.